Shown below are 26 T cell receptor beta chains from a single sample sequenced in a study of CXCR3-negative and CXCR3-positive naive CD8 T cells. With UMI labels, 5' RACE was used to prepare the TRB cDNA libraries. TCRdb reprocessed the 5' RACE reads and reports one entry per CDR3 protein, with no DNA. Across about 130,000 distinct CDR3 sequences, the top ten clones capture around 0.27% of the sample. The sequenced material came from naive CXCR3- CD8+ T cells from blood. Subset indicated: CD45RO-CCR7+CD27+CD95- naive CD8+ T cells lacking CXCR3 (TNR3-). The receptors were sampled from a human donor in good health. Some clones in this sample may be carry-over from other donors' samples.

J is TRBJ2-2 and V is TRBV10-1. This CDR3 has 12 amino acids. Looked up from germline, CDR1 is WNHNN and CDR2 is SYGVQD (reference sequence). This CDR3 reads CASSERAGELFF.

J is TRBJ2-1 and V is TRBV4-2; the D gene TCRdb calls, TRBD1, cannot be checked with no DNA. The CDR3 totals 16 residues. The germline V gene encodes CDR1 LGHNA and CDR2 YNFKEQ. The CDR3 sequence is CASSQTYRGENNEQFF.

The chain links TRBV5-1 to TRBJ2-1; TCRdb's D call of TRBD2 is untestable without DNA. There are 22 residues in the CDR3. Looked up from germline, CDR1 is SGHRS and CDR2 is YFSETQ. Here the CDR3 reads CASSGEPGLAGVAPSSYNEQFF.

The chain carries TRBV6-2 or TRBV6-3 and TRBJ2-3; with no DNA, the TCRdb D assignment of TRBD2 cannot be verified. The length of the CDR3 is 17 residues. Germline CDR1 reads MNHEY; CDR2 reads SVGEGT. The CDR3 region is CASSYETSGGPRDTQYF.

The chain uses TRBV28 and TRBJ2-7; TCRdb returns TRBD2, unconfirmable since there is no DNA. The length of the CDR3 is 13 residues. Looked up from germline, CDR1 is MDHEN and CDR2 is SYDVKM. The CDR3 spells CASSSGLADEQYF. Complete variable domain (other parts from reference TRBV28 and TRBJ2-7): DVKVTQSSRYLVKRTGEKVFLECVQDMDHENMFWYRQDPGLGLRLIYFSYDVKMKEKGDIPEGYSVSREKKERFSLILESASTNQTSMYLCASSSGLADEQYFGPGTRLTVT.

CDR3 loop: CASSPGTVWDNEQFF. The chain is built from TRBV5-1 and TRBJ2-1; checking the TCRdb D call of TRBD1 is not possible without DNA. The CDR3 covers 15 residues. The V gene's germline CDR1 is SGHRS and CDR2 YFSETQ.

V gene TRBV7-8 combines with J gene TRBJ2-7; without DNA, the TCRdb call of TRBD1 cannot be checked. The CDR3 is 16 amino acids. The germline CDR1 and CDR2 sequences are SGHVS and FQNEAQ. CDR3 sequence reads: CASSGLRDTSSYEQYF.

J is TRBJ2-3 and V is TRBV24-1. This CDR3 region has 13 residues. The germline V gene has CDR1 KGHDR and CDR2 SFDVKD. CDR3 protein: CATSDTSTDTQYF.

This sequence joins TRBV28 and TRBJ2-2; TCRdb gives TRBD2 as the D gene, but with no DNA this cannot be confirmed. Germline lookup yields CDR1 MDHEN and CDR2 SYDVKM. The CDR3 is made up of 15 amino acids. The CDR3 sequence: CASSLLALNTGELFF.

This rearrangement joins TRBV9 to TRBJ2-7; TCRdb outputs TRBD1, but without DNA this stays unchecked. The CDR3 totals 15 residues. Germline CDR1 reads SGDLS; CDR2 reads YYNGEE. The CDR3 sequence: CASSVEGQGYHEQYF. Using reference TRBV9 and TRBJ2-7 for the parts outside the CDR3, the full variable domain is DSGVTQTPKHLITATGQRVTLRCSPRSGDLSVYWYQQSLDQGLQFLIQYYNGEERAKGNILERFSAQQFPDLHSELNLSSLELGDSALYFCASSVEGQGYHEQYFGPGTRLTVT.

The chain has TRBV28 and TRBJ2-5; the D gene TCRdb calls, TRBD2, cannot be checked with no DNA. Germline CDR1 reads MDHEN; CDR2 reads SYDVKM. The CDR3 is made up of 20 amino acids. The CDR3 here is CASSFSVGAGGVLGQETQYF.

Here the CDR3 reads CASSLAGIGHEQYF. The chain combines TRBV27 with TRBJ2-7; lacking DNA, the TRBD1 call made by TCRdb goes unchecked. The CDR3 has 14 residues. Germline V gives CDR1 MNHEY, CDR2 SMNVEV (reference sequence).

V usage is TRBV7-9 and J usage is TRBJ1-1; no DNA is available, so the TRBD1 call from TCRdb remains unchecked. The CDR3 length is 17 residues. Germline V CDR1 and CDR2: SEHNR, FQNEAQ (reference sequence). CDR3: CASSFPGHPDLNTEAFF.

This chain joins TRBV12-5 and TRBJ2-3; TCRdb's D call, TRBD1, is unchecked because there is no DNA. Germline CDR1 and CDR2: LGHNT and FRNRAP. The CDR3 sequence is 15 residues long. This chain's CDR3 is CASGLGQTSTDTQYF.

This rearrangement joins TRBV18 to TRBJ2-2; the D call of TRBD2 rests on TCRdb alone, since no DNA is present to check it. The germline gives CDR1 KGHSH, CDR2 LQKENI. This CDR3 region has 16 residues. This CDR3 is CASSPYERGRTGELFF.

The chain employs TRBV25-1 and TRBJ2-5; lacking DNA, the TRBD1 call made by TCRdb goes unchecked. The germline V gene encodes CDR1 MGHDK and CDR2 SYGVNS. The CDR3 length is 17 residues. The CDR3 protein is CASSESRATLKRETQYF. Full variable domain (outside the CDR3, taken from reference TRBV25-1 and TRBJ2-5): EADIYQTPRYLVIGTGKKITLECSQTMGHDKMYWYQQDPGMELHLIHYSYGVNSTEKGDLSSESTVSRIRTEHFPLTLESARPSHTSQYLCASSESRATLKRETQYFGPGTRLLVL.

V and J are TRBV20-1 and TRBJ2-7. The CDR3 loop spans 17 amino acids. The germline V gene has CDR1 DFQATT and CDR2 SNEGSKA (reference sequence). CDR3 residues: CSARVIRRGKSSYEQYF.

The chain joins TRBV11-3 to TRBJ2-2. This CDR3 has 15 residues. The germline CDR1 and CDR2 sequences are SGHNT and YENEEA. The CDR3 reads CASRPRQANTGELFF. Supplemented by reference TRBV11-3 and TRBJ2-2, the full variable domain reads EAGVVQSPRYKIIEKKQPVAFWCNPISGHNTLYWYLQNLGQGPELLIRYENEEAVDDSQLPKDRFSAERLKGVDSTLKIQPAELGDSAVYLCASRPRQANTGELFFGEGSRLTVL.

The J gene is TRBJ2-7, the V gene TRBV7-9. The CDR3 contains 15 residues. Germline V gives CDR1 SEHNR, CDR2 FQNEAQ (reference sequence). CDR3 in amino acids: CASSLMTENGYEQYF.

The chain is built from TRBV10-1 and TRBJ1-1; as DNA is missing, the TRBD1 call by TCRdb cannot be tested. The CDR3 length is 13 residues. CDR1 WNHNN and CDR2 SYGVQD come from the germline V gene (reference sequence). This chain's CDR3 is CASAGGDGDRAFF.

The chain employs TRBV20-1 and TRBJ2-7; the D call of TRBD1 rests on TCRdb alone, since no DNA is present to check it. CDR1 is DFQATT, CDR2 SNEGSKA, per germline (reference sequence). The CDR3 runs 13 residues. The CDR3 sequence is CSAEIEGYYEQYF.

This chain links TRBV29-1 with TRBJ2-7; TCRdb returns TRBD1, unconfirmable since there is no DNA. Per germline, CDR1 SQVTM and CDR2 ANQGSEA. The CDR3 sequence is 14 residues long. CDR3 in amino acids: CSVVPTAGPYEQYF.

V usage is TRBV7-9 and J usage is TRBJ2-1; TCRdb selects TRBD1, and the lack of DNA leaves this call unchecked. The CDR3 covers 16 residues. Germline CDR1 SEHNR, CDR2 FQNEAQ (reference sequence). The CDR3 loop reads CASSPPWGAGSVEQFF.

The chain joins TRBV3-1 to TRBJ2-1. The CDR3 has 14 amino acids. Germline-derived CDR1 and CDR2 are LGHDT and YNNKEL (reference sequence). The CDR3 here is CASSQATVYNEQFF.

The chain employs TRBV3-1 and TRBJ2-1; the TCRdb D gene call, TRBD2, has no DNA to confirm it. CDR1 and CDR2 (germline): LGHDT, YNNKEL (reference sequence). This CDR3 is built from 15 residues. The CDR3 here is CASSPDLRPYNEQFF.

V gene TRBV10-2 combines with J gene TRBJ2-6; TCRdb's assignment of TRBD1 cannot be checked, as there is no DNA. The CDR3 covers 15 residues. Germline-derived CDR1 and CDR2 are WSHSY and SAAADI. CDR3 residues: CASNDRGSGANVLTF.